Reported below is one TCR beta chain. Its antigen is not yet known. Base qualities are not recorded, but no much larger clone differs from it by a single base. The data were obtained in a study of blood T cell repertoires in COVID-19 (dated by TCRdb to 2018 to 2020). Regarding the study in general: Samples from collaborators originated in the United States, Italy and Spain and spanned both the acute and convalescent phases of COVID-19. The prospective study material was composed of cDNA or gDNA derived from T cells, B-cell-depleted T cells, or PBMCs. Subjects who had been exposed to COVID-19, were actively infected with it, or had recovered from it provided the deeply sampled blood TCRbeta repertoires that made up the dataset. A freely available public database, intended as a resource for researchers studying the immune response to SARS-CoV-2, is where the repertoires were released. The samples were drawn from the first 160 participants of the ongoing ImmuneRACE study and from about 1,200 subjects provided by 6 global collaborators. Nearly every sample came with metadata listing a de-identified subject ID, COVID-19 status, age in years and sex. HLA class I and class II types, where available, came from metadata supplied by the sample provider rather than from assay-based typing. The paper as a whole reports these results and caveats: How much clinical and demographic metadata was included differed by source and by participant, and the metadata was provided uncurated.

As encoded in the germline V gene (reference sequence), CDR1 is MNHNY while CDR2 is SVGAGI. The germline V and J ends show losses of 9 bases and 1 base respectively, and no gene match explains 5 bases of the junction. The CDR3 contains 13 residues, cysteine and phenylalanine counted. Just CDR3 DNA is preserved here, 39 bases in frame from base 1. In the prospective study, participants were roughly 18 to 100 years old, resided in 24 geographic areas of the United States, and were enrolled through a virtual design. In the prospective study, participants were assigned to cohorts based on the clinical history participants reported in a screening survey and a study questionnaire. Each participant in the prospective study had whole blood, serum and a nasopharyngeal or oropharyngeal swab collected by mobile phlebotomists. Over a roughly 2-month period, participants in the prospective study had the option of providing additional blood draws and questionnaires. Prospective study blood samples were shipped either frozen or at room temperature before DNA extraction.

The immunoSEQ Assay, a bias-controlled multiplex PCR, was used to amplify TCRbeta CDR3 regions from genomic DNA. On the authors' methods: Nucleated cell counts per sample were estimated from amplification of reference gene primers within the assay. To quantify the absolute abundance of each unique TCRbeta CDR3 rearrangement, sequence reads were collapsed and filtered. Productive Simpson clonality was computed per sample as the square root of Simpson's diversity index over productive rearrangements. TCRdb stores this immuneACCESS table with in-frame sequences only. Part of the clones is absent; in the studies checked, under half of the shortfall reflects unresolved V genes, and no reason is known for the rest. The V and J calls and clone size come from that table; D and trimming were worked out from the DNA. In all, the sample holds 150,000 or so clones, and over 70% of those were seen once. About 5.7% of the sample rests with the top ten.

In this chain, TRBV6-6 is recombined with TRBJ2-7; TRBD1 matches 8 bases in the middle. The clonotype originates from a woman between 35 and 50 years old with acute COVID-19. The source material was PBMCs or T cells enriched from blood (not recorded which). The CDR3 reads CASHRDRSYEQYF. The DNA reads TGTGCCAGTCACCGGGACAGGTCCTACGAGCAGTACTTC.